The 32 T cell receptor beta chains below come from one sample, sequenced in a study of blood T cell repertoires in COVID-19. Method: immunoSEQ multiplex PCR; TCRdb's copy keeps in-frame clones and lacks some. There are 250,000 to 350,000 clones in the sample; about 89% occur only once, and 12% lies in the top ten. Material: peripheral blood. Receptors originate from a woman aged 55-75 years with acute or convalescent COVID-19.

This chain uses TRBV2 with TRBJ2-2; 14 nucleotides line up with TRBD2. Germline assignment: CDR1 SNHLY and CDR2 FYNNEI. V was clipped by 6 bases and J by 4 bases; unmatched bases: 10. This CDR3 is built from 18 residues. The CDR3 nucleotides are TGTGCCAGCAGGCCCGGGACTAGCGGGAGCCCTGGCACCGGGGAGCTGTTTTTT. Its translation is CASRPGTSGSPGTGELFF.

This clone showed up just a few times. This chain uses TRBV6-5 with TRBJ2-5, with 7 bases identical to TRBD1. The CDR3 runs to 16 residues. The V gene's germline CDR1 is MNHEY and CDR2 SVGAGI. Germline trimming cut 4 bases from V and 5 bases from J; bases unmatched to any gene: 13. The CDR3 protein is CASSFQRGLSGETQYF. The CDR3 bases are TGTGCCAGCAGTTTTCAAAGGGGGCTTTCCGGGGAGACCCAGTACTTC.

This clone appeared a single time. The genes are TRBV4-1 and TRBJ1-6; 10 bases line up with TRBD1. Germline CDR1 reads MGHRA; CDR2 reads YSYEKL. With 0 bases clipped from V and 7 bases from J, the junction kept 3 bases outside the gene matches. This CDR3 is built from 16 residues. The CDR3 region is CASSQERTGGNSPLHF. CDR3 nucleotides: TGCGCCAGCAGCCAAGAAAGGACAGGGGGGAATTCACCCCTCCACTTT.

V gene TRBV2 combines with J gene TRBJ2-1; TRBD2 matches at 13 bases. The J segment lost 6 bases and the V segment lost 7 bases, leaving 6 bases of the junction unmatched. The germline CDR1 and CDR2 sequences are SNHLY and FYNNEI. The CDR3 is 15 residues long. The DNA of the CDR3 is TGTGCCAGCATCCCGGGACTAGCGGGGATCAATGAGCAGTTCTTC. Its protein product is CASIPGLAGINEQFF.

The rearrangement uses TRBV7-8 and TRBJ2-6, with 8 positions matching TRBD1. Looked up from germline, CDR1 is SGHVS and CDR2 is FQNEAQ. J gave up 0 bases and V 1 base, and 11 bases lay outside the gene matches. The CDR3 covers 20 residues. The chain's CDR3 is CASSLGQGRPPLSGANVLTF. CDR3 nucleotides: TGTGCCAGCAGCTTAGGACAGGGGAGGCCGCCCCTCTCTGGGGCCAACGTCCTGACTTTC. Together with reference TRBV7-8 and TRBJ2-6, the CDR3 gives the full variable domain: GAGVSQSPRYKVAKRGQDVALRCDPISGHVSLFWYQQALGQGPEFLTYFQNEAQLDKSGLPSDRFFAERPEGSVSTLKIQRTQQEDSAVYLCASSLGQGRPPLSGANVLTFGAGSRLTVL.

The chain carries TRBV18 and TRBJ1-6; the D is unclear. V dropped 2 bases and J dropped 5 bases, with 10 bases sitting between them. Per germline, CDR1 KGHSH and CDR2 LQKENI. There are 15 residues in the CDR3. The CDR3 region is CASSPYLSDNSPLHF. DNA for the CDR3: TGTGCCAGCTCACCATACCTTTCAGATAATTCACCCCTCCACTTT.

The chain uses TRBV12-3 or TRBV12-4 and TRBJ1-1; D ambiguous. This CDR3 comprises 13 residues. The V gene lost 4 bases and the J gene lost 1 base, with 7 bases spanning the gap. The CDR3 spells CASSSTWNTEAFF. CDR3 DNA: TGTGCCAGCAGTTCAACTTGGAACACTGAAGCTTTCTTT.

The chain is built from TRBV10-3 and TRBJ1-1; D perhaps matches TRBD1 (6 bases). V was shortened by 2 bases and J by 7 bases, with 11 bases between the two germline ends. The CDR3 extends over 13 amino acids. Germline V lookup: CDR1 ENHRY, CDR2 SYGVKD. As DNA, the CDR3 is TGTGCCATCAGTGAGAGACAGGCCCATGAAGCTTTCTTT. Translation gives CAISERQAHEAFF.

This clone has just a few counts. This rearrangement joins TRBV5-6 to TRBJ1-1, with D uncertain. CDR1 and CDR2 (germline): SGHDT, YYEEEE. Trimming removed 2 bases at V and 0 bases at J, with 5 bases between. The CDR3 covers 13 residues. For the CDR3, the DNA is TGTGCCAGCAGCTTCACAGTGAACACTGAAGCTTTCTTT. This sequence encodes CASSFTVNTEAFF.

The chain uses TRBV5-1 and TRBJ2-5; 8 nucleotides align to TRBD1. The ends lost 3 bases at V and 3 bases at J; junction bases unmatched: 7. Looked up from germline, CDR1 is SGHRS and CDR2 is YFSETQ. The CDR3 length is 15 residues. CDR3 amino acids: CASSWRTGREETQYF. Here the CDR3 DNA reads TGCGCCAGCAGCTGGAGGACAGGGCGAGAAGAGACCCAGTACTTC.

The chain is built from TRBV28 and TRBJ1-5, with TRBD1 matching over 10 bases. The V gene end was trimmed by 6 bases and the J gene end by 6 bases; junction bases not matched to a gene: 8. CDR3 length: 15 amino acids. Germline V gives CDR1 MDHEN, CDR2 SYDVKM. This chain's CDR3 is CASSLGQGFGQPQHF. The CDR3 bases are TGTGCCAGCAGCCTGGGACAGGGGTTCGGTCAGCCCCAGCATTTT. Looking up the rest from reference TRBV28 and TRBJ1-5 gives the full variable domain: DVKVTQSSRYLVKRTGEKVFLECVQDMDHENMFWYRQDPGLGLRLIYFSYDVKMKEKGDIPEGYSVSREKKERFSLILESASTNQTSMYLCASSLGQGFGQPQHFGDGTRLSIL.

The rearrangement links TRBV11-1 to TRBJ2-1, with D possibly being TRBD1 (5 bases). The CDR3 spans 14 residues. V was clipped by 1 base and J by 6 bases, with 10 bases between them. Germline V CDR1 and CDR2: SGHAT, FQDESV (reference sequence). CDR3 sequence reads: CASSLGGRANEQFF. The CDR3 DNA is TGTGCCAGCAGCTTAGGGGGCAGGGCCAATGAGCAGTTCTTC.

The chain carries TRBV4-1 and TRBJ2-7, with 9 positions matching TRBD1. Germline V gene lookup returns CDR1 MGHRA and CDR2 YSYEKL. The CDR3 is 15 residues long. Trimming cost V 1 base and J 3 bases; bases outside gene matches: 4. The CDR3 region is CASSQGQGVLYEQYF. CDR3 nucleotide sequence: TGCGCCAGCAGCCAAGGACAGGGGGTCCTCTACGAGCAGTACTTC.

The chain is built from TRBV15 and TRBJ2-1; 9 bases are a match to TRBD2. Germline-derived CDR1 and CDR2 are LNHNV and YYDKDF (reference sequence). CDR3 length equals 17 residues. Trimming cost V 1 base and J 4 bases; bases outside gene matches: 8. CDR3 loop: CATSRVRSGRQYNEQFF. The CDR3, as DNA: TGTGCCACCAGCAGAGTTAGGAGCGGGAGGCAATACAATGAGCAGTTCTTC.

The V and J genes are TRBV3-1 (or the pseudogene TRBV3-2) and TRBJ2-7, with a weak D call TRBD1 (5 bases). CDR3 length: 14 residues. CDR1 and CDR2 (germline): LGHDT, YNNKEL (reference sequence). Trimming stripped 1 base from V and 6 bases from J, with 13 bases between. The CDR3 spells CASSQAQGLAEQYF. The CDR3 DNA is TGTGCCAGCAGCCAAGCCCAGGGCTTAGCCGAGCAGTACTTC.

Comment on this clone: The sample has other DNA sequences that encode this CDR3 too. The rearrangement joins TRBV5-1 to TRBJ2-7, with 10 bases fitting TRBD1. V shed 0 bases, J shed 1 base, and the junction held 1 base outside the gene matches. Germline V gene data show CDR1 as SGHRS and CDR2 as YFSETQ. This CDR3 has 15 amino acids. The CDR3 loop reads CASSLGTGGSYEQYF. The CDR3 DNA follows: TGCGCCAGCAGCTTGGGGACAGGGGGGTCCTACGAGCAGTACTTC.

The chain's CDR3 is CAISGPTLAGGPTDTQYF. In nucleotides, the CDR3 is TGTGCCATCAGTGGCCCGACACTAGCGGGGGGGCCCACAGATACGCAGTATTTT. This chain connects TRBV10-3 to TRBJ2-3, with TRBD2 matching 13 bases. Germline V gene lookup returns CDR1 ENHRY and CDR2 SYGVKD. Germline trimming cut 4 bases from V and 2 bases from J; bases unmatched to any gene: 9. The CDR3 runs to 18 residues.

The chain links TRBV21-1 to TRBJ1-4; the DNA was not used to check the table's D call, TRBD1. TRBV21-1 is a pseudogene. There are 16 residues in the CDR3. The CDR3, as DNA: TGTGCCAGCAGCGGCCTCTTACAGGAGACTAATGAAAAACTGTTTTTT. It encodes CASSGLLQETNEKLFF.

The J gene is TRBJ2-1, the V gene TRBV6-5; a weak D match, TRBD2 (5 bases). This CDR3 has 14 amino acids. V gave up 2 bases and J gave up 0 bases, with 5 bases separating them. From germline, CDR1 is MNHEY and CDR2 SVGAGI. DNA of the CDR3: TGTGCCAGCAGTTACGAGGGCTCCTACAATGAGCAGTTCTTC. This codes for CASSYEGSYNEQFF.

This sequence joins TRBV6-2 or TRBV6-3 and TRBJ2-4; D remains ambiguous. This CDR3 has 16 amino acids. Per germline, CDR1 MNHEY and CDR2 SVGEGT. The germline V and J ends were trimmed by 0 bases and 0 bases, with 9 bases remaining between them. The CDR3 protein is CASSYSTELAKNIQYF. In DNA, the CDR3 is TGTGCCAGCAGTTACTCGACTGAACTAGCCAAAAACATTCAGTACTTC.

This clone appeared once. This chain links TRBV5-1 with TRBJ1-5; possible D gene TRBD1, 6 bases. The CDR3 is 15 amino acids. Germline loops: CDR1 SGHRS, CDR2 YFSETQ. The V end lost 4 bases, the J end lost 4 bases, and 15 bases lay between the germline ends. The DNA for the CDR3 is TGCGCCAGCAGCCCCGGGACATCGGTTAATCAGCCCCAGCATTTT. Its protein is CASSPGTSVNQPQHF. The whole variable domain, filled in from reference TRBV5-1 and TRBJ1-5, reads KAGVTQTPRYLIKTRGQQVTLSCSPISGHRSVSWYQQTPGQGLQFLFEYFSETQRNKGNFPGRFSGRQFSNSRSEMNVSTLELGDSALYLCASSPGTSVNQPQHFGDGTRLSIL.

The table lists this clone with a few counts. The rearrangement joins TRBV18 to TRBJ1-1; D unclear. Per the germline V gene, CDR1 is KGHSH and CDR2 is LQKENI. The CDR3 sequence is 14 residues long. Trimming removed 6 bases from V and 1 base from J, with 12 bases in between. The CDR3 sequence: CASSLARENTEAFF. The CDR3 DNA is TGTGCCAGCTCCCTTGCACGGGAGAACACTGAAGCTTTCTTT.

This clone was seen a handful of times. The chain is built from TRBV10-1 and TRBJ2-1; tentatively, D is TRBD2 (6 bases). V was trimmed by 6 bases and J by 8 bases, leaving 20 bases between them. Germline V gives CDR1 WNHNN, CDR2 SYGVQD (reference sequence). The CDR3 covers 15 residues. The CDR3 DNA follows: TGCGCCAGCAGACAGGAGGAGGGCCCTCTCCATGAGCAGTTCTTC. It codes for CASRQEEGPLHEQFF.

This chain links TRBV4-3 with TRBJ2-1, with TRBD1 as a possible D gene (6 bases). Germline assignment: CDR1 LGHNA and CDR2 YSLEER. This CDR3 has 15 amino acids. Trimming left V 0 bases short and J 10 bases short, with 16 bases between. CDR3 in amino acids: CASSQDWGRALEQFF. As DNA, the CDR3 is TGCGCCAGCAGCCAAGATTGGGGGCGAGCCCTCGAGCAGTTCTTC.

V usage is TRBV28 and J usage is TRBJ2-2, with 16 bases matching TRBD2. Per germline, CDR1 MDHEN and CDR2 SYDVKM. CDR3 length: 21 amino acids. V lost 4 bases, J lost 4 bases, and 15 bases stayed unmatched. The CDR3 sequence is CASSSPWEGTSGRAGTGELFF. The CDR3 DNA reads as TGTGCCAGCAGTTCTCCTTGGGAGGGGACTAGCGGGAGGGCCGGCACCGGGGAGCTGTTTTTT.

The chain combines TRBV6-5 with TRBJ1-1; D may be TRBD1 (5 bases). The ends were cut back, 6 bases at V and 4 bases at J, with 9 bases in the middle. This CDR3 contains 12 residues. Germline V lookup: CDR1 MNHEY, CDR2 SVGAGI. In nucleotides, the CDR3 is TGTGCCAGCAGCCAGGGAAGCACTGAAGCTTTCTTT. This sequence encodes CASSQGSTEAFF.

The chain recombines TRBV19 with TRBJ1-1; 10 nucleotides match TRBD1. The trim removed 3 bases at V and 0 bases at J, leaving 1 base unmatched. This CDR3 comprises 15 residues. Germline CDR1 reads LNHDA; CDR2 reads SQIVND (reference sequence). The CDR3 loop reads CASSMDRGVNTEAFF. Written as DNA, the CDR3 is TGTGCCAGTAGTATGGACAGGGGGGTGAACACTGAAGCTTTCTTT. Combining the CDR3 with reference TRBV19 and TRBJ1-1 gives the whole variable domain DGGITQSPKYLFRKEGQNVTLSCEQNLNHDAMYWYRQDPGQGLRLIYYSQIVNDFQKGDIAEGYSVSREKKESFPLTVTSAQKNPTAFYLCASSMDRGVNTEAFFGQGTRLTVV.

J is TRBJ2-1 and V is TRBV5-8, with D uncertain. This CDR3 spans 11 amino acids. Trimming cost V 4 bases and J 11 bases, with 10 bases left between them. Germline lookup yields CDR1 SGHTS and CDR2 YDEGEE. The CDR3, as DNA: TGTGCCAGCAGCAGTCGGAGAAAGCAGTTCTTC. Protein sequence: CASSSRRKQFF.

The chain joins TRBV6-5 to TRBJ1-2; TRBD1 is a possible D gene (6 bases). The length of the CDR3 is 14 residues. CDR1 is MNHEY, CDR2 SVGAGI, per germline. The V and J ends lost 6 bases and 0 bases respectively, with 11 bases between them. In DNA form, the CDR3 reads TGTGCCAGCAGCCGTGGGACAACTAACTATGGCTACACCTTC. It is translated as CASSRGTTNYGYTF.

The rearrangement joins TRBV20-1 to TRBJ2-7, with D maybe TRBD1 (5 bases). The ends were cut back, 3 bases at V and 2 bases at J, with 11 bases in the middle. The length of the CDR3 is 13 residues. From germline, CDR1 is DFQATT and CDR2 SNEGSKA (reference sequence). The CDR3 DNA reads TGCAGTGCTAGTGGGGCCCGAGCCTACGAGCAGTACTTC. Encoded protein: CSASGARAYEQYF.

The chain combines TRBV4-3 with TRBJ1-6; possible D gene TRBD1, 5 bases. Trimming took 0 bases from V and 5 from J, leaving 8 bases between them. The CDR3 is 15 amino acids. The V gene's germline CDR1 is LGHNA and CDR2 YSLEER. The CDR3 sequence is CASSQEAGNNSPLHF. The CDR3 DNA follows: TGCGCCAGCAGCCAAGAGGCAGGGAATAATTCACCCCTCCACTTT.

This chain uses TRBV27 with TRBJ1-2, with 7 bases that match TRBD1. V lost 5 bases and J lost 7; bases outside the gene matches: 16. From germline, CDR1 is MNHEY and CDR2 SMNVEV (reference sequence). This CDR3 comprises 16 residues. The chain's CDR3 is CASSPVMMRGPGGYTF. Here the CDR3 DNA reads TGTGCCAGCAGTCCCGTTATGATGAGGGGGCCAGGTGGCTACACCTTC.